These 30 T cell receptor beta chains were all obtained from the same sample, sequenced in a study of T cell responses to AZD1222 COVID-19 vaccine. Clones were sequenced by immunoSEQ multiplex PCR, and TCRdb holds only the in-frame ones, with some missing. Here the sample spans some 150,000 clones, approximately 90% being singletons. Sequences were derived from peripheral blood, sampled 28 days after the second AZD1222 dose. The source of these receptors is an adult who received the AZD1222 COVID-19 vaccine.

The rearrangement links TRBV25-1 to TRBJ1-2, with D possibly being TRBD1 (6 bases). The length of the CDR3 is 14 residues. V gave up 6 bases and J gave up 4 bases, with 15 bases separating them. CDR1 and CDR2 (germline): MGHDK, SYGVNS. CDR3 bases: TGTGCCAGCAGGGGGGGGCTGACGCTCTATGGCTACACCTTC. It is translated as CASRGGLTLYGYTF.

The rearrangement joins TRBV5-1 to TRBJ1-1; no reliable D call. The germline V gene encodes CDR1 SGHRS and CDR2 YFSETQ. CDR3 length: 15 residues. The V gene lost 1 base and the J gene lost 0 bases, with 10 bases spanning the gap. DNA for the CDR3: TGCGCCAGCAGCTTGTCGTCTTCCATGAACACTGAAGCTTTCTTT. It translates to CASSLSSSMNTEAFF.

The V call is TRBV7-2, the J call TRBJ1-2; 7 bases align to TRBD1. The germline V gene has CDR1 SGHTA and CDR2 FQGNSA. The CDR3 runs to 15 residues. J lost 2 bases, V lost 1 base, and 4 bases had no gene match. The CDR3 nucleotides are TGTGCCAGCAGCTTAGTAGCGGGACAGAACTATGGCTACACCTTC. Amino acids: CASSLVAGQNYGYTF. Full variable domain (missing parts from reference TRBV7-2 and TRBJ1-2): GAGVSQSPSNKVTEKGKDVELRCDPISGHTALYWYRQSLGQGLEFLIYFQGNSAPDKSGLPSDRFSAERTGGSVSTLTIQRTQQEDSAVYLCASSLVAGQNYGYTFGSGTRLTVV.

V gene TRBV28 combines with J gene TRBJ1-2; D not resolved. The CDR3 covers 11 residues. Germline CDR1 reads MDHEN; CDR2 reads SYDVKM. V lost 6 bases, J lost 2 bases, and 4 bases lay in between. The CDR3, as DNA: TGTGCCAGCAGCTTAAACTATGGCTACACCTTC. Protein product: CASSLNYGYTF.

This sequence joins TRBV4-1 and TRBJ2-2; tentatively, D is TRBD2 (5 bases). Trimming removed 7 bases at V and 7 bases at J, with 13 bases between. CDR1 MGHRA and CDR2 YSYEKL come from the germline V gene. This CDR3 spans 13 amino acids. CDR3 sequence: CASTKTGFGELFF. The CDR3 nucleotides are TGCGCCAGCACAAAAACGGGGTTCGGGGAGCTGTTTTTT.

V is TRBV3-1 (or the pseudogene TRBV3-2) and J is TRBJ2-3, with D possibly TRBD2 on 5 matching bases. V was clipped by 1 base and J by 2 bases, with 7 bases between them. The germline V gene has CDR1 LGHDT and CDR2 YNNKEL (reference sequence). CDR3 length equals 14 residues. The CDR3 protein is CASSQGLPTDTQYF. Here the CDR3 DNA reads TGTGCCAGCAGCCAAGGACTACCCACAGATACGCAGTATTTT.

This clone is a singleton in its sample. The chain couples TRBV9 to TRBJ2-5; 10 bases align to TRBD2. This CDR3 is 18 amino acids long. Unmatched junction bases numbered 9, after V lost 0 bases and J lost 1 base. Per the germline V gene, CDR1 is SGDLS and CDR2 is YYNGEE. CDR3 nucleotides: TGTGCCAGCAGCGTAGGTCTAGCGGGAGAGGCGGGCCAAGAGACCCAGTACTTC. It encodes CASSVGLAGEAGQETQYF.

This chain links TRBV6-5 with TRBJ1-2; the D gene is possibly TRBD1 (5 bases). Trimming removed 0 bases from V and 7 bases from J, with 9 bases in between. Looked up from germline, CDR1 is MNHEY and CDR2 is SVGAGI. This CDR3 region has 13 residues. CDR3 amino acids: CASSYSAGSGYTF. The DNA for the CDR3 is TGTGCCAGCAGTTACTCAGCAGGGTCTGGCTACACCTTC.

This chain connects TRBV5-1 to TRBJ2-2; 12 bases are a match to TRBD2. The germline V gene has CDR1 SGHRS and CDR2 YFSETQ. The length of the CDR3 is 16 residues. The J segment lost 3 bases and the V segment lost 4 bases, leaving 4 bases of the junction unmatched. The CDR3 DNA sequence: TGCGCCAGCAGCATCCGGACTAGCGGGGACACCGGGGAGCTGTTTTTT. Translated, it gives CASSIRTSGDTGELFF.

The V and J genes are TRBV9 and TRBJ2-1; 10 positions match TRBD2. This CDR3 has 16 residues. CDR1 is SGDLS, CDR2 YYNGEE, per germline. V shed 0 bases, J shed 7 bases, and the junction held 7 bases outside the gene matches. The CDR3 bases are TGTGCCAGCAGCGTAGTACCAGCGGGAGGGCCAAATGAGCAGTTCTTC. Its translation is CASSVVPAGGPNEQFF.

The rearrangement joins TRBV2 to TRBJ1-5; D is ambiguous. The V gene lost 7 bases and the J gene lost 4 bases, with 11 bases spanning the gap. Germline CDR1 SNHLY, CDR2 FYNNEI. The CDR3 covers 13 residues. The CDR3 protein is CASMVGLNQPQHF. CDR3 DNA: TGTGCCAGCATGGTAGGACTAAATCAGCCCCAGCATTTT.

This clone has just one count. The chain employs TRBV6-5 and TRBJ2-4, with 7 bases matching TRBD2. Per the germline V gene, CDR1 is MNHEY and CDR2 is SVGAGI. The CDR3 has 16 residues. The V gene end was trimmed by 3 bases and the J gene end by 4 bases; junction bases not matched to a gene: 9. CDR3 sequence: CASSYSPFSGKNIQYF. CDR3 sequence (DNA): TGTGCCAGCAGTTATAGCCCTTTTAGCGGGAAAAACATTCAGTACTTC.

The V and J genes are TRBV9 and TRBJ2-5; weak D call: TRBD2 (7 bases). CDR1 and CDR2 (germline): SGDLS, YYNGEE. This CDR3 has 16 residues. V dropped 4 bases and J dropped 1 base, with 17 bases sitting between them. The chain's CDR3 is CASSKRGIAGQETQYF. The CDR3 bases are TGTGCCAGCAGCAAAAGGGGGATAGCGGGCCAAGAGACCCAGTACTTC.

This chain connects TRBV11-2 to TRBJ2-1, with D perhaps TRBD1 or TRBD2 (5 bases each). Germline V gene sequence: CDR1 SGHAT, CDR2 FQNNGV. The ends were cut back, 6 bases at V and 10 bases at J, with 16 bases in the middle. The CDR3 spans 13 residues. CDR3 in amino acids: CASRQSVGTEQFF. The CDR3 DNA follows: TGTGCCAGCAGACAATCTGTCGGGACGGAGCAGTTCTTC. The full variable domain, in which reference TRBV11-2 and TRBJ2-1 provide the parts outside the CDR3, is EAGVAQSPRYKIIEKRQSVAFWCNPISGHATLYWYQQILGQGPKLLIQFQNNGVVDDSQLPKDRFSAERLKGVDSTLKIQPAKLEDSAVYLCASRQSVGTEQFFGPGTRLTVL.

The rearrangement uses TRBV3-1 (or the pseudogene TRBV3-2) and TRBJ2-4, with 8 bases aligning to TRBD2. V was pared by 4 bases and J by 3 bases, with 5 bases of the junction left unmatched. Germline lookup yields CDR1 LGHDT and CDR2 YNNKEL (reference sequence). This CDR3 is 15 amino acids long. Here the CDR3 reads CASSLRAGVKNIQYF. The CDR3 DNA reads TGTGCCAGCAGCCTTAGAGCGGGAGTCAAAAACATTCAGTACTTC.

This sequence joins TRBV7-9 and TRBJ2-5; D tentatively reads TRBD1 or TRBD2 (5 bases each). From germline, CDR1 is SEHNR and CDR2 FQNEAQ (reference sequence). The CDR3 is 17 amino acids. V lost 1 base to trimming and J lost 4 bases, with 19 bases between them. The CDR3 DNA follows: TGTGCCAGCAGCTTAGACGCCCGGGGCCCAATATCAGAGACCCAGTACTTC. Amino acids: CASSLDARGPISETQYF.

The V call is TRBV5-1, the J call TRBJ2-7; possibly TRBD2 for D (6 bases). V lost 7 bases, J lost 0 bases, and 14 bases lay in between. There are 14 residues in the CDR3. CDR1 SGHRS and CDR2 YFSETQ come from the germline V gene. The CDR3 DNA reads TGCGCCAGCGGTCCGGGGGAGAGCTCCTACGAGCAGTACTTC. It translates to CASGPGESSYEQYF.

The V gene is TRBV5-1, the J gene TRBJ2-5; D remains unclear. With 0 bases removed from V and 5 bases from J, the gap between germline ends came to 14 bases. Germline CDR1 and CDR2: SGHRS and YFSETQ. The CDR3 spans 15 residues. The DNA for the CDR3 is TGCGCCAGCAGCTTGGAAGGAGCAAGTACCGAGACCCAGTACTTC. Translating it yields CASSLEGASTETQYF.

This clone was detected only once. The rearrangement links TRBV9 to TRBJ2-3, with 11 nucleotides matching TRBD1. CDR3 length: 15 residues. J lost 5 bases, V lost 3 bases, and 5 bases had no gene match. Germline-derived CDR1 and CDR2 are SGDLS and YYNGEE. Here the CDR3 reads CASSATGTGGDTQYF. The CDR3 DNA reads TGTGCCAGCAGCGCCACCGGGACAGGGGGAGATACGCAGTATTTT.

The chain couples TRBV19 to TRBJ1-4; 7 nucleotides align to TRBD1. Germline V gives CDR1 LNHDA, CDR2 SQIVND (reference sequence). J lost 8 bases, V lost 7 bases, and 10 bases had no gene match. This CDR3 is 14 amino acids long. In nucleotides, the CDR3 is TGTGCCAGTACCCTAACGAACAGGGGAGAAAAACTGTTTTTT. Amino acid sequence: CASTLTNRGEKLFF.

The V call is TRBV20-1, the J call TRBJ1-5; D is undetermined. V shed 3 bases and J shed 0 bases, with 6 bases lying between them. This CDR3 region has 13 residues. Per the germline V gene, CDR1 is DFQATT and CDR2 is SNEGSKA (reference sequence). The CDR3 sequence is CSASPRSNQPQHF. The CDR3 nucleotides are TGCAGTGCTAGTCCCCGTAGCAATCAGCCCCAGCATTTT.

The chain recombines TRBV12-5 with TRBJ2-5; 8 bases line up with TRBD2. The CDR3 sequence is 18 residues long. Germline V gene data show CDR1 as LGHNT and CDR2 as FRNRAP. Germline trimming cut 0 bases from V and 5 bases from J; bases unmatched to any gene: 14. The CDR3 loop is CASGLVRDGSGIVETQYF. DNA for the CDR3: TGTGCTAGTGGTTTGGTACGGGATGGTAGCGGGATAGTGGAGACCCAGTACTTC.

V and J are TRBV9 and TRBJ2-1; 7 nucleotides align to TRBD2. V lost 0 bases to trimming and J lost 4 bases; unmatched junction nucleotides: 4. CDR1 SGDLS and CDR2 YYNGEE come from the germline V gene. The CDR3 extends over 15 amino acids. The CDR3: CASSVDSGIYNEQFF. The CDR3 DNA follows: TGTGCCAGCAGCGTAGACAGCGGGATATACAATGAGCAGTTCTTC.

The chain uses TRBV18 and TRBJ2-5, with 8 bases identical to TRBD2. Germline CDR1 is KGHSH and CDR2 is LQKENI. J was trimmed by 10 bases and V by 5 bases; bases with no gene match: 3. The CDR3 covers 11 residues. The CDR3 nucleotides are TGTGCCAGCTCATCCGGGGGGGACCAGTACTTC. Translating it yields CASSSGGDQYF.

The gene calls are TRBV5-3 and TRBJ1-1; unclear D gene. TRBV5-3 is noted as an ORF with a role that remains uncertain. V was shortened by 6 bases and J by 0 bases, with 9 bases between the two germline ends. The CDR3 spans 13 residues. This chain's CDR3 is CARKDAVNTEAFF. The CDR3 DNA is TGTGCCAGAAAGGACGCGGTGAACACTGAAGCTTTCTTT.

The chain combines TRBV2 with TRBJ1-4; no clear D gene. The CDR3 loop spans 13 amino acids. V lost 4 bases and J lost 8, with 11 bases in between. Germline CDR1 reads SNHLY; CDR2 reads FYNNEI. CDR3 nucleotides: TGTGCCAGCAGTGTAGGAGCCGAGGAAAAACTGTTTTTT. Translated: CASSVGAEEKLFF.

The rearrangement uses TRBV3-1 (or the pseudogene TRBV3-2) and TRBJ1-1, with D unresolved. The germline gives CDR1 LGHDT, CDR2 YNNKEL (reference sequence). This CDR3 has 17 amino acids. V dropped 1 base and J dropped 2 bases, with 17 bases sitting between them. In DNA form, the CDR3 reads TGTGCCAGCAGCCAAGCTCGGCGTGTCAACAAAAACACTGAAGCTTTCTTT. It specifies CASSQARRVNKNTEAFF.

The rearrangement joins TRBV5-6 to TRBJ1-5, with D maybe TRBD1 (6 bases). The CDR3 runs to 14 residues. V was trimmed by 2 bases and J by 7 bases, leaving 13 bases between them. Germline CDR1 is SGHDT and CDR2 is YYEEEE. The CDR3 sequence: CASSLSGVRQPQHF. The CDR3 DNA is TGTGCCAGCAGCTTATCAGGGGTAAGGCAGCCCCAGCATTTT.

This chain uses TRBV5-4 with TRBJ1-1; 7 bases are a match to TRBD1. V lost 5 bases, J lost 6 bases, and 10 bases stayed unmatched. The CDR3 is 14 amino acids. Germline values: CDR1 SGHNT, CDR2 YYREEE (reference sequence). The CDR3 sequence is CASSHSDRLAEAFF. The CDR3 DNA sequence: TGTGCCAGCAGTCACTCGGACAGGCTCGCTGAAGCTTTCTTT.

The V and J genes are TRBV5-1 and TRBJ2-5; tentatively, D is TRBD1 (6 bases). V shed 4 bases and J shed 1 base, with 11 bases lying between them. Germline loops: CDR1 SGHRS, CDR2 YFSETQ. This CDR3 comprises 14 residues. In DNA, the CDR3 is TGCGCCAGCAGCACGGGACACTCCCAAGAGACCCAGTACTTC. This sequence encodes CASSTGHSQETQYF.